Listed here is a single TCR beta chain. Amplification of the TCR beta CDR3 regions used RNA transcripts (as template). First-round RT-PCR with HTBI primers preceded a second-round multiplex PCR. TCRdb recomputed calls from the multiplex PCR reads with MiXCR, one row per CDR3 protein. This table has around 1,200,000 distinct CDR3 sequences, 36% appearing once. The data stem from a study of Graves' ophthalmopathy and Graves' hyperthyroidism. Study as a whole: Stable hyperthyroidism denotes an absence of ophthalmopathy throughout 18 months of follow-up.

V was pared by 0 bases and J by 6 bases, with 14 bases of the junction left unmatched. The CDR3 totals 18 residues. Germline CDR1 reads MNHEY; CDR2 reads SVGAGI. The diagnostic workup employed clinical symptoms, serum thyroxine, TRAb, thyroid ultrasound and orbital computed tomography. This TCR derives from an adult man with Graves' hyperthyroidism. Sequenced input: peripheral blood or thyroid tissue (not recorded which). V gene TRBV6-5 combines with J gene TRBJ1-5; TRBD1 matches 7 bases. In nucleotides, the CDR3 is TGTGCCAGCAGTTACTCGGGGACCGGGACAGCGACTCGTCAGCCCCAGCATTTT. Its protein product is CASSYSGTGTATRQPQHF.